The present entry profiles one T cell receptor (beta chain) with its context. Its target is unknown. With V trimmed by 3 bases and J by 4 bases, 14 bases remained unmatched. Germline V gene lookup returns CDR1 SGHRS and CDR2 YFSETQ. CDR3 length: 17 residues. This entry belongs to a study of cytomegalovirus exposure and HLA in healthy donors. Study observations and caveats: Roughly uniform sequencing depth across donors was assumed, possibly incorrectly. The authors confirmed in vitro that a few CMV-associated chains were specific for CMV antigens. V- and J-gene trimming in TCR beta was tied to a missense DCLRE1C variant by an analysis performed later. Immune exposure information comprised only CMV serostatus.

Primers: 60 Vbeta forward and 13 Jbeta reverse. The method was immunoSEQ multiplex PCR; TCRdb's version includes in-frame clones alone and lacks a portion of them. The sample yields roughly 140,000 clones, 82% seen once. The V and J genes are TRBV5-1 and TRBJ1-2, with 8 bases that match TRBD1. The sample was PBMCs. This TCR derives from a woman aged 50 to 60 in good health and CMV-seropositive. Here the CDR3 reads CASSSTPDRGFSYGYTF. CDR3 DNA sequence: TGCGCCAGCAGCTCTACCCCAGACAGGGGATTCAGCTATGGCTACACCTTC.